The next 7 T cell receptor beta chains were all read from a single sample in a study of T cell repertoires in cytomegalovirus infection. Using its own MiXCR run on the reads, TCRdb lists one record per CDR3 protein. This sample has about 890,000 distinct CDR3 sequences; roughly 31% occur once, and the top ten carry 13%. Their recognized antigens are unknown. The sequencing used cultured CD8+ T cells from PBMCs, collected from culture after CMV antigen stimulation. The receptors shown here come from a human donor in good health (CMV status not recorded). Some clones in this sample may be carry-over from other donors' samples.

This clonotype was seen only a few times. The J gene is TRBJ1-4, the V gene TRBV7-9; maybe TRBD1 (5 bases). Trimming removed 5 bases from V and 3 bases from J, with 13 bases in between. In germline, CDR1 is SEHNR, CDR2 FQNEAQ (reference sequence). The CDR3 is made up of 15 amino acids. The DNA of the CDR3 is TGTGCCAGCAGCCCGCCGGACACGTCTAATGAAAAACTGTTTTTT. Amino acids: CASSPPDTSNEKLFF.

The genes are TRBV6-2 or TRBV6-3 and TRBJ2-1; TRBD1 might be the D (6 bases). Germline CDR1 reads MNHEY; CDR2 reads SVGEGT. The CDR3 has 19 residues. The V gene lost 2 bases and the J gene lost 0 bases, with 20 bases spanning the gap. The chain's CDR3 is CASSYLIPPTGSSYNEQFF. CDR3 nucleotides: TGTGCCAGCAGTTACCTGATTCCTCCCACAGGGAGCTCCTACAATGAGCAGTTCTTC.

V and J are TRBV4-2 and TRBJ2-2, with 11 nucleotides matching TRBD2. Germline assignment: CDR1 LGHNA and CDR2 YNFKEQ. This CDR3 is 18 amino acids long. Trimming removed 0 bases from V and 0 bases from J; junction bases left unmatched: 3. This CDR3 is CASSQERTSGSNTGELFF. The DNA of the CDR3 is TGTGCCAGCAGCCAAGAGAGGACTAGCGGGTCGAACACCGGGGAGCTGTTTTTT.

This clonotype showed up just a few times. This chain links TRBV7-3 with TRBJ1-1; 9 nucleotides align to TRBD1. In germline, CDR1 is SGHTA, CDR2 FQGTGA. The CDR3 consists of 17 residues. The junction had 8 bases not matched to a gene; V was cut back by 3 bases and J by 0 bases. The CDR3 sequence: CASSFTGTGLLNTEAFF. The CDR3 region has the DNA TGTGCCAGCAGCTTTACCGGGACAGGGTTATTGAACACTGAAGCTTTCTTT.

The CDR3 loop is CASSVAGTDTEAFF. For the CDR3, the DNA is TGTGCCAGCAGTGTGGCCGGGACGGACACTGAAGCTTTCTTT. This chain links TRBV28 with TRBJ1-1; a possible D gene is TRBD1 (5 bases). Germline CDR1 is MDHEN and CDR2 is SYDVKM. V was shortened by 5 bases and J by 3 bases, with 13 bases between the two germline ends. The CDR3 is made up of 14 amino acids. Using reference TRBV28 and TRBJ1-1 for the parts outside the CDR3, the full variable domain is DVKVTQSSRYLVKRTGEKVFLECVQDMDHENMFWYRQDPGLGLRLIYFSYDVKMKEKGDIPEGYSVSREKKERFSLILESASTNQTSMYLCASSVAGTDTEAFFGQGTRLTVV.

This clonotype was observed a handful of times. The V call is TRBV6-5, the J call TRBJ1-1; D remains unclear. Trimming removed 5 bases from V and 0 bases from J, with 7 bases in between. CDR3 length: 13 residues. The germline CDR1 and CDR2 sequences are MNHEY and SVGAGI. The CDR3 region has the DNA TGTGCCAGCAGTCAGGAGGTGAACACTGAAGCTTTCTTT. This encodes CASSQEVNTEAFF.

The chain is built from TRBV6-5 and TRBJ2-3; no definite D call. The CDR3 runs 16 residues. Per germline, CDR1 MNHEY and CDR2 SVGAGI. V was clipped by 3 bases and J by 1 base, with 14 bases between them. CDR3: CASSYSSRAGTDTQYF. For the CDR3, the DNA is TGTGCCAGCAGTTATTCTTCCCGTGCCGGCACAGATACGCAGTATTTT.